The 24 T cell receptor beta chains presented below share a single source sample, sequenced in a study of blood T cell repertoires in COVID-19. Clones were read by immunoSEQ multiplex PCR, and TCRdb kept only the in-frame ones, dropping some. The repertoire consists of about half a million clones, with roughly 87% occurring once and the leading ten covering 0.8% to 0.9%. The specimen sequenced was peripheral blood. These receptors all come from a man younger than 35 with COVID-19, enrolled during active disease.

The chain recombines TRBV5-1 with TRBJ1-4, with 7 bases matching TRBD1. The CDR3 has 15 residues. CDR1 is SGHRS, CDR2 YFSETQ, per germline. V was pared by 4 bases and J by 5 bases, with 8 bases of the junction left unmatched. This CDR3 is CASSIQGGENEKLFF. CDR3 sequence (DNA): TGCGCCAGCAGCATCCAAGGGGGCGAGAATGAAAAACTGTTTTTT. Drawing the rest from reference TRBV5-1 and TRBJ1-4, the complete variable domain is KAGVTQTPRYLIKTRGQQVTLSCSPISGHRSVSWYQQTPGQGLQFLFEYFSETQRNKGNFPGRFSGRQFSNSRSEMNVSTLELGDSALYLCASSIQGGENEKLFFGSGTQLSVL.

This sequence joins TRBV2 and TRBJ1-5; TRBD1 matches at 7 bases. Losses at the gene ends were 8 bases for V and 7 bases for J; bases not matched to a gene: 8. Germline V lookup: CDR1 SNHLY, CDR2 FYNNEI. The CDR3 length is 13 residues. Here the CDR3 DNA reads TGTGCCAGCCCTGAGGGGGCAGGGCAGCCCCAGCATTTT. Translation: CASPEGAGQPQHF.

The genes are TRBV24-1 and TRBJ2-7, with 9 bases aligning to TRBD1. After removal of 4 bases from V and 2 bases from J, the junction contained 8 bases not matched to a gene. Germline CDR1 and CDR2: KGHDR and SFDVKD. The CDR3 extends over 16 amino acids. The CDR3 sequence: CATSDSAGTGTYEQYF. CDR3 nucleotides: TGTGCCACCAGTGACTCAGCCGGGACAGGGACCTACGAGCAGTACTTC.

The V call is TRBV11-3, the J call TRBJ2-2; TRBD1 aligns across 9 bases. Germline-derived CDR1 and CDR2 are SGHNT and YENEEA. The V gene end was trimmed by 5 bases and the J gene end by 5 bases; junction bases not matched to a gene: 3. The CDR3 runs 14 residues. CDR3 nucleotides: TGTGCCAGCAGCCCAGGGACAGGGACCGGGGAGCTGTTTTTT. Encoded protein: CASSPGTGTGELFF.

V and J are TRBV10-3 and TRBJ2-2; TRBD2 matches at 10 bases. The V gene's germline CDR1 is ENHRY and CDR2 SYGVKD. V gave up 6 bases and J gave up 4 bases; unmatched junction bases: 8. The CDR3 has 16 residues. The CDR3 sequence: CAISDIAGGGTGELFF. The CDR3 DNA reads TGTGCCATCAGCGACATAGCGGGGGGCGGCACCGGGGAGCTGTTTTTT.

This chain joins TRBV3-1 (or the pseudogene TRBV3-2) and TRBJ2-3, with D hard to call. Germline CDR1 LGHDT, CDR2 YNNKEL (reference sequence). This CDR3 is built from 13 residues. V gave up 4 bases and J gave up 8 bases, with 13 bases separating them. The CDR3 sequence: CASSPMASGTQYF. CDR3 nucleotide sequence: TGTGCCAGCAGCCCGATGGCATCAGGTACGCAGTATTTT.

The chain links TRBV3-1 (or the pseudogene TRBV3-2) to TRBJ2-1; 10 bases map to TRBD2. The CDR3 extends over 20 amino acids. Germline V gene data show CDR1 as LGHDT and CDR2 as YNNKEL (reference sequence). The J segment lost 0 bases and the V segment lost 1 base, leaving 12 bases of the junction unmatched. In DNA form, the CDR3 reads TGTGCCAGCAGCCAAGCCCTAACTAGCGGGGCCCCGAGCTCCTACAATGAGCAGTTCTTC. It codes for CASSQALTSGAPSSYNEQFF.

This clone was recorded a few times. The chain joins TRBV7-2 to TRBJ2-1; TRBD2 agrees at 11 bases. The CDR3 length is 15 residues. V trimming: 5 bases; J trimming: 6 bases; junction bases outside the gene matches: 6. Per the germline V gene, CDR1 is SGHTA and CDR2 is FQGNSA. The DNA for the CDR3 is TGTGCCAGCAGCGAAGGGACTAGCGGACTCAATGAGCAGTTCTTC. This codes for CASSEGTSGLNEQFF.

The chain uses TRBV2 and TRBJ1-4, with D hard to call. The CDR3 runs 13 residues. Trimming shortened V by 2 bases and J by 7 bases, and 8 bases separated the two germline ends. CDR1 and CDR2 from the germline V gene are SNHLY and FYNNEI. The CDR3 reads CASSERRSEKLFF. The DNA for the CDR3 is TGTGCCAGCAGTGAACGCAGATCTGAAAAACTGTTTTTT.

As DNA, the CDR3 is TGTGCTAGTGGTTTGGCTCCGCTGGGGGGGCTGAAGGACTACGAGCAGTACTTC. Protein product: CASGLAPLGGLKDYEQYF. The chain links TRBV12-5 to TRBJ2-7, with D maybe TRBD2 (7 bases). Germline assignment: CDR1 LGHNT and CDR2 FRNRAP. This CDR3 spans 18 amino acids. V lost 1 base, J lost 3 bases, and 22 bases lay in between. Drawing the rest from reference TRBV12-5 and TRBJ2-7, the complete variable domain is DARVTQTPRHKVTEMGQEVTMRCQPILGHNTVFWYRQTMMQGLELLAYFRNRAPLDDSGMPKDRFSAEMPDATLATLKIQPSEPRDSAVYFCASGLAPLGGLKDYEQYFGPGTRLTVT.

This clone was observed a handful of times. The rearrangement joins TRBV5-1 to TRBJ1-1, with 8 bases that match TRBD1. The CDR3 is made up of 15 amino acids. V lost 0 bases to trimming and J lost 5 bases; unmatched junction nucleotides: 6. Germline values: CDR1 SGHRS, CDR2 YFSETQ. The CDR3 bases are TGCGCCAGCAGCTTGGCTCAGGGGGCAGGGACTGAAGCTTTCTTT. Protein: CASSLAQGAGTEAFF.

This clone has just one count. The genes are TRBV11-2 and TRBJ1-4; 9 positions agree with TRBD1. The germline CDR1 and CDR2 sequences are SGHAT and FQNNGV. Trimming took 5 bases from V and 10 from J; bases not matched to a gene: 8. The CDR3 loop spans 14 amino acids. The CDR3 DNA is TGTGCCAGCAGCCTTGGACAGGGGACGGGAAAACTGTTTTTT. This translates into CASSLGQGTGKLFF. Full variable domain (missing parts from reference TRBV11-2 and TRBJ1-4): EAGVAQSPRYKIIEKRQSVAFWCNPISGHATLYWYQQILGQGPKLLIQFQNNGVVDDSQLPKDRFSAERLKGVDSTLKIQPAKLEDSAVYLCASSLGQGTGKLFFGSGTQLSVL.

The chain is built from TRBV5-6 and TRBJ1-6, with 9 bases identical to TRBD1. V shed 5 bases, J shed 9 bases, and the junction held 9 bases outside the gene matches. Germline V CDR1 and CDR2: SGHDT, YYEEEE. The CDR3 has 15 residues. The CDR3 protein is CASSPDRGVGSPLHF. The CDR3 DNA reads as TGTGCCAGCAGTCCGGACAGGGGCGTAGGTTCACCCCTCCACTTT.

This sequence joins TRBV27 and TRBJ1-1; D gene uncertain. Trimming stripped 6 bases from V and 4 bases from J, with 12 bases between. This CDR3 region has 13 residues. CDR1 is MNHEY, CDR2 SMNVEV, per germline (reference sequence). The CDR3 reads CASRDESFTEAFF. CDR3 bases: TGTGCCAGCAGAGATGAGAGTTTCACTGAAGCTTTCTTT.

V is TRBV6-5 and J is TRBJ1-2; D is possibly TRBD1 (6 bases). The CDR3 loop spans 13 amino acids. The germline V gene has CDR1 MNHEY and CDR2 SVGAGI. The ends were cut back, 7 bases at V and 4 bases at J, with 13 bases in the middle. CDR3 nucleotides: TGTGCCAGCACCCCGGGCAGGGGCTATGGCTACACCTTC. The encoded protein is CASTPGRGYGYTF.

The chain has TRBV29-1 and TRBJ2-5; unclear D gene. V was shortened by 0 bases and J by 5 bases, with 13 bases between the two germline ends. CDR1 is SQVTM and CDR2 is ANQGSEA in the germline V gene. This CDR3 is built from 14 residues. CDR3 in amino acids: CSVEDWPSGETQYF. For the CDR3, the DNA is TGCAGCGTTGAAGATTGGCCTAGTGGGGAGACCCAGTACTTC.

The V call is TRBV2, the J call TRBJ2-7; D possibly corresponds to TRBD1 (6 bases). Per the germline V gene, CDR1 is SNHLY and CDR2 is FYNNEI. The CDR3 is 14 residues long. V dropped 7 bases and J dropped 2 bases, with 15 bases sitting between them. CDR3 nucleotide sequence: TGTGCCAGCACCGTCGGACAGAGGACCTACGAGCAGTACTTC. As protein: CASTVGQRTYEQYF.

The chain has TRBV19 and TRBJ1-1; no reliable D call. CDR3 length: 13 amino acids. Germline lookup yields CDR1 LNHDA and CDR2 SQIVND (reference sequence). The V gene lost 7 bases and the J gene lost 3 bases, with 12 bases spanning the gap. The chain's CDR3 is CASMWVGDTEAFF. DNA of the CDR3: TGTGCCAGTATGTGGGTCGGGGACACTGAAGCTTTCTTT.

CDR3 bases: TGTGCCAGCAGCTTAAAGCGTTCCACCGGGGAGCTGTTTTTT. Protein product: CASSLKRSTGELFF. The chain joins TRBV7-3 to TRBJ2-2; unclear D gene. The germline V gene encodes CDR1 SGHTA and CDR2 FQGTGA. V dropped 1 base and J dropped 4 bases, with 7 bases sitting between them. This CDR3 is 14 amino acids long.

The genes are TRBV27 and TRBJ2-7, with a weak D call TRBD2 (6 bases). The CDR3 contains 13 residues. Germline values: CDR1 MNHEY, CDR2 SMNVEV (reference sequence). The ends were cut back, 5 bases at V and 3 bases at J, with 11 bases in the middle. As DNA, the CDR3 is TGTGCCAGCAGTGTGCGGGAAAACTACGAGCAGTACTTC. Its translation: CASSVRENYEQYF.

This sequence joins TRBV6-6 and TRBJ1-2, with TRBD1 matching over 10 bases. Looked up from germline, CDR1 is MNHNY and CDR2 is SVGAGI (reference sequence). The CDR3 totals 14 residues. V lost 4 bases, J lost 5 bases, and 4 bases stayed unmatched. CDR3: CASSWDRGSYGYTF. Written as DNA, the CDR3 is TGTGCCAGCAGTTGGGACAGGGGCTCTTATGGCTACACCTTC.

V gene TRBV9 combines with J gene TRBJ2-3; no definite D call. Germline CDR1 SGDLS, CDR2 YYNGEE. The CDR3 is 15 amino acids. Trimming took 0 bases from V and 1 from J, leaving 9 bases between them. The CDR3 protein is CASSVGSRGTDTQYF. CDR3 in DNA: TGTGCCAGCAGCGTAGGCAGCCGGGGCACAGATACGCAGTATTTT.

The genes are TRBV19 and TRBJ1-1; D unclear. Trimming left V 4 bases short and J 1 base short, with 10 bases between. The CDR3 contains 14 residues. Germline loops: CDR1 LNHDA, CDR2 SQIVND (reference sequence). CDR3 sequence: CASSKIRENTEAFF. As DNA, the CDR3 is TGTGCCAGTAGTAAGATTCGGGAGAACACTGAAGCTTTCTTT.

The chain combines TRBV19 with TRBJ2-2; no definite D call. The germline V gene encodes CDR1 LNHDA and CDR2 SQIVND (reference sequence). Trimming removed 7 bases from V and 6 bases from J, with 18 bases in between. This CDR3 is 15 amino acids long. The CDR3 DNA follows: TGTGCCAGTACCAGGTCCCAGCTGGTATCCGGGGAGCTGTTTTTT. Its translation is CASTRSQLVSGELFF.